This T cell receptor (beta chain) was obtained from a study of cytomegalovirus exposure and HLA in healthy donors. This PCR relied on a set of 60 Vbeta primers and 13 Jbeta primers. The table came from immunoSEQ multiplex PCR; TCRdb's copy has only in-frame clones and leaves some out. Among 250,000 to 350,000 clones listed, about four fifths were seen once. CDR1 and CDR2 (germline): MRHNA, SNTAGT. J gave up 8 bases and V 4 bases, and 5 bases lay outside the gene matches. CDR3 length: 14 residues. This clone has just a few counts. Its antigen is as yet unknown. Study-wide points: Among CMV-associated TCR beta chains, most appeared HLA-restricted in a later analysis.

The clonotype was recovered from a girl aged 2-15 years in good health and CMV-seronegative. The sample comprised PBMCs. This chain uses TRBV6-4 with TRBJ2-1; 10 bases line up with TRBD1. The CDR3 is CASSASTGGDEQFF. In DNA form, the CDR3 reads TGTGCCAGCAGTGCCTCGACAGGGGGCGATGAGCAGTTCTTC.